The 15 T cell receptor beta chains below come from one sample, sequenced in a study of blood T cells in healthy people across ages (dated by TCRdb to between 2014 and 2017). Libraries were prepared through 5' RACE. TCRdb records Illumina HiSeq 2500 as the sequencer. A second PCR of roughly 7 to 11 cycles was performed with a sample-barcoded 5' primer and a J-beta primer mix. TCRdb reprocessed the public reads (quality trimming at Q25 with fastp, clone calling with MiXCR) and kept in-frame beta chains. Each CDR3 protein gets just one entry, which takes the most common genes and DNA from the rows behind it. This sample holds over 1.5 million distinct CDR3 sequences; about 50% were observed only once. The biggest ten clones account for roughly 2.1% of the sample. The source material was blood. The origin of the receptors is a middle-aged woman in good health.

This clonotype showed up just a few times. The V gene is TRBV20-1, the J gene TRBJ2-1, with 8 bases identical to TRBD2. The germline V gene encodes CDR1 DFQATT and CDR2 SNEGSKA (reference sequence). This CDR3 comprises 17 residues. V shed 2 bases, J shed 7 bases, and the junction held 16 bases outside the gene matches. This chain's CDR3 is CSARTVGGGPKLNEQFF. CDR3 sequence (DNA): TGCAGTGCTAGAACTGTCGGCGGGGGGCCGAAATTGAATGAGCAGTTCTTC.

The genes are TRBV4-3 and TRBJ1-2; maybe TRBD1 (5 bases). Trimming shortened V by 0 bases and J by 11 bases, and 10 bases separated the two germline ends. The CDR3 is 12 residues long. Germline V gene lookup returns CDR1 LGHNA and CDR2 YSLEER. CDR3: CASSQDQQVYTF. CDR3 DNA sequence: TGCGCCAGCAGCCAAGATCAACAGGTGTACACCTTC.

The table lists this clonotype with a few counts. The V call is TRBV7-6, the J call TRBJ2-3; 7 nucleotides align to TRBD1. This CDR3 is 14 amino acids long. V gave up 5 bases and J gave up 2 bases; unmatched junction bases: 4. The germline V gene encodes CDR1 SGHVS and CDR2 FNYEAQ. This chain's CDR3 is CASSRQGITDTQYF. The CDR3 DNA sequence: TGTGCCAGCAGCCGACAGGGCATCACAGATACGCAGTATTTT.

This clonotype was found a few times. This sequence joins TRBV7-8 and TRBJ2-3; D gene ambiguous. V was trimmed by 4 bases and J by 2 bases, leaving 13 bases between them. Germline V CDR1 and CDR2: SGHVS, FQNEAQ. The CDR3 covers 15 residues. The CDR3 nucleotides read TGTGCCAGCAGCTCCGTTGCGACGACCACAGATACGCAGTATTTT. Its translation: CASSSVATTTDTQYF.

This chain links TRBV20-1 with TRBJ2-5; TRBD1 matches at 7 bases. There are 15 residues in the CDR3. J lost 0 bases, V lost 4 bases, and 8 bases had no gene match. Germline CDR1 is DFQATT and CDR2 is SNEGSKA (reference sequence). DNA of the CDR3: TGCAGTGCTATGACAGGGTCCCTGTACCAAGAGACCCAGTACTTC. This gives the protein CSAMTGSLYQETQYF.

The chain combines TRBV10-3 with TRBJ2-3, with D hard to call. Germline assignment: CDR1 ENHRY and CDR2 SYGVKD. The V end lost 5 bases, the J end lost 2 bases, and 5 bases lay between the germline ends. CDR3 length equals 12 residues. The CDR3 reads CAISTITDTQYF. Here the CDR3 DNA reads TGTGCCATCAGTACAATCACAGATACGCAGTATTTT.

This clonotype was counted only a few times. The chain uses TRBV6-5 and TRBJ2-3, with D maybe TRBD1 (7 bases). Germline CDR1 reads MNHEY; CDR2 reads SVGAGI. This CDR3 comprises 15 residues. V shed 0 bases and J shed 9 bases, with 16 bases lying between them. CDR3: CASSYSGGRGGTQYF. CDR3 nucleotides: TGTGCCAGCAGTTACTCGGGAGGTAGAGGGGGCACGCAGTATTTT.

As for this clonotype: One base away lies a much larger clone, so this may be a sequencing read error. This chain connects TRBV7-9 to TRBJ2-3, with TRBD1 as a possible D gene (6 bases). Germline CDR1 SEHNR, CDR2 FQNEAQ (reference sequence). Between the trimmed V and J ends, which lost 5 bases and 4 bases, there was a span of 10 bases. The CDR3 length is 13 residues. The CDR3 region has the DNA TGTGCCAGCAGCCCCAAGGGGGCAGATACGCAGTATTTT. Translating gives CASSPKGADTQYF. Looking up the rest from reference TRBV7-9 and TRBJ2-3 gives the full variable domain: DTGVSQNPRHKITKRGQNVTFRCDPISEHNRLYWYRQTLGQGPEFLTYFQNEAQLEKSRLLSDRFSAERPKGSFSTLEIQRTEQGDSAMYLCASSPKGADTQYFGPGTRLTVL.

This chain links TRBV28 with TRBJ2-3; 11 bases fit TRBD2. The CDR3 runs 14 residues. J gave up 2 bases and V 9 bases, and 4 bases lay outside the gene matches. The germline gives CDR1 MDHEN, CDR2 SYDVKM. The CDR3 nucleotides read TGTGCCAGTTTAGCGGGGGGGACCACAGATACGCAGTATTTT. Translated: CASLAGGTTDTQYF. Together with reference TRBV28 and TRBJ2-3, the CDR3 gives the full variable domain: DVKVTQSSRYLVKRTGEKVFLECVQDMDHENMFWYRQDPGLGLRLIYFSYDVKMKEKGDIPEGYSVSREKKERFSLILESASTNQTSMYLCASLAGGTTDTQYFGPGTRLTVL.

The chain's CDR3 is CASSGRRGPEQYF. The CDR3 DNA is TGTGCCAGCAGTGGTAGAAGGGGGCCCGAGCAGTACTTC. The chain uses TRBV28 and TRBJ2-7; TRBD1 matches 7 bases. This CDR3 is built from 13 residues. Germline CDR1 and CDR2: MDHEN and SYDVKM. With 5 bases clipped from V and 6 bases from J, the junction kept 7 bases outside the gene matches.

The genes are TRBV7-3 and TRBJ2-5; D not resolved. The germline V and J ends were trimmed by 5 bases and 4 bases, with 20 bases remaining between them. This CDR3 region has 16 residues. CDR1 and CDR2 from the germline V gene are SGHTA and FQGTGA. The CDR3 nucleotides are TGTGCCAGCAGCCCAACAAGCCCTCGGCCGGGAGAGACCCAGTACTTC. The encoded protein is CASSPTSPRPGETQYF.

This chain joins TRBV6-2 or TRBV6-3 and TRBJ2-3; 8 bases agree with TRBD1. Germline assignment: CDR1 MNHEY and CDR2 SVGEGT. CDR3 length equals 15 residues. V was pared by 1 base and J by 6 bases, with 6 bases of the junction left unmatched. CDR3 residues: CASSYFQGAADTQYF. CDR3 nucleotides: TGTGCCAGCAGTTACTTCCAGGGGGCAGCGGATACGCAGTATTTT.

The genes are TRBV29-1 and TRBJ2-6, with D perhaps assigned TRBD1 or TRBD2 (5 bases each). This CDR3 has 16 residues. Germline V lookup: CDR1 SQVTM, CDR2 ANQGSEA. V dropped 0 bases and J dropped 2 bases, with 11 bases sitting between them. CDR3 residues: CSVEDRDGAGANVLTF. CDR3 nucleotide sequence: TGCAGCGTTGAAGATAGGGACGGGGCTGGGGCCAACGTCCTGACTTTC.

The V call is TRBV7-9, the J call TRBJ1-1, with D perhaps matching TRBD1 (5 bases). The germline V and J ends were trimmed by 2 bases and 4 bases, with 17 bases remaining between them. The CDR3 spans 16 residues. CDR1 is SEHNR and CDR2 is FQNEAQ in the germline V gene (reference sequence). As DNA, the CDR3 is TGTGCCAGCAGCTTATGGGCAGGGTCATTGAGCACTGAAGCTTTCTTT. Protein product: CASSLWAGSLSTEAFF.

A remark on this clonotype: This may be a read error, as it is one base from a much larger clone. The V gene is TRBV7-2, the J gene TRBJ2-1; 7 bases align to TRBD2. The J call may be mistaken, given a closer DNA end match to TRBJ2-7. Germline lookup yields CDR1 SGHTA and CDR2 FQGNSA. The CDR3 length is 18 residues. This CDR3 reads CASSLRVVPGGPYNEQYF. The CDR3 DNA follows: TGTGCCAGCAGCTTAAGGGTTGTACCGGGGGGTCCCTACAATGAGCAGTACTTC.